The T cell receptor (beta chain) described here comes from a study of blood T cell repertoires in COVID-19. Study at large: The origin of the acute and convalescent COVID-19 samples was the United States, Italy and Spain. Sample material is recorded as cDNA or gDNA derived from T cells, B-cell-depleted T cells, or PBMCs.

How the authors handled the data: Estimation of nucleated cell counts was performed using reference gene primer amplification. Sequenced by immunoSEQ multiplex PCR; TCRdb stores in-frame clones only, minus some. V and J calls and clone size are those listed in that table; D and trimming were worked out from the DNA. The table lists tens of thousands of clones, about four fifths of them singletons. This CDR3 is built from 16 residues. V was shortened by 0 bases and J by 4 bases, with 14 bases between the two germline ends. Germline lookup yields CDR1 MGHRA and CDR2 YSYEKL. The chain recombines TRBV4-1 with TRBJ2-3; tentative D call: TRBD2 (5 bases). This TCR was sampled from a human donor in a cohort sampled during active COVID-19. The sequenced material came from peripheral blood. CDR3 nucleotides: TGCGCCAGCAGCCAAGAAAGCGGTGGGATCTCAGATACGCAGTATTTT. Its protein product is CASSQESGGISDTQYF.